This is a list of T cell receptor beta chains from one sample in a study of early T cells in non-severe SARS-CoV-2 infection. MiXCR was run by TCRdb on the 5' RACE reads, yielding one entry per CDR3 protein. The sample comprises 39,000 or so distinct CDR3 sequences, around 5.1% of which are singletons, and about 4.2% rests with the top ten. The source material was whole blood, sampled at baseline. These receptors originate from an adult who was a healthcare worker with PCR-confirmed SARS-CoV-2 infection or an uninfected control (not recorded which). The CDR3 runs from the conserved cysteine through the conserved F or W. D genes are given only for firm matches. Rows give clone size only sometimes, using once, few, many, or a class for an expanded clone.

cdr3_nt cdr3_aa j_call clone_size d_call v_call
TGTGCCACCGCCGTTGGGGATGAGCAGTTCTTC CATAVGDEQFF TRBJ2-1 NA NA TRBV24-1
TGTGCCAGCAGTTACCTAGCGGGGCTAACAGATACGCAGTATTTT CASSYLAGLTDTQYF TRBJ2-3 many TRBD2 TRBV6-5
TGTGCCGTTTCCGAACAGGGCTTTGGCTACACCTTC CAVSEQGFGYTF TRBJ1-2 NA NA TRBV10-3
TGTGCCAGCAGCTTGGGTGTCTCGGGGCAGCCCCAGCATTTT CASSLGVSGQPQHF TRBJ1-5 few NA TRBV11-2
TGTGCCAGCAGTTTCCCCCAGACAGGGGTTTCCTACAATGAGCAGTTCTTC CASSFPQTGVSYNEQFF TRBJ2-1 many TRBD1 TRBV12-3/TRBV12-4
TGTGCCAGCAGTGCACCTCTCGCGGCTAACTATGGCTACACCTTC CASSAPLAANYGYTF TRBJ1-2 many NA TRBV2
TGTGCCACGGCAAGGTCCGGGGAGCTGTTTTTT CATARSGELFF TRBJ2-2 many NA TRBV10-3
TGTGCCAGCACATGGTCGAGGACAGGGAACACTGAAGCTTTCTTT CASTWSRTGNTEAFF TRBJ1-1 many TRBD1 TRBV7-9
TGTGCCAGCAGTGAAAGCGGGGGGCCCGGCTCGCCCCTCCACTTT CASSESGGPGSPLHF TRBJ1-6 many NA TRBV2
TGTGCCAGCAGTGTGCGATTGGGGGAGCCTGAAGCTTTCTTT CASSVRLGEPEAFF TRBJ1-1 many NA TRBV6-1
TGTGCCAGCAGTGCGTCTAGCCCATTCCCGCTTAGGATGAAAAATGAGCAGTTCTTC CASSASSPFPLRMKNEQFF TRBJ2-1 many NA TRBV2
TGTGCCAGCAGCTTAGCGTTCCAGCCCCAGCATTTT CASSLAFQPQHF TRBJ1-5 many NA TRBV7-2
TGTGCCAGCAGCACCGGGACTACCAACACCGGGGAGCTGTTTTTT CASSTGTTNTGELFF TRBJ2-2 many TRBD2 TRBV2
TGTGCCAGCAAAACGCGGGGGCGGTACAATGAGCAGTTCTTC CASKTRGRYNEQFF TRBJ2-1 many NA TRBV6-6
TGTGCCAGCAGCCCCTCCGACAGGGAGCGAAAATCACCCCTCCACTTT CASSPSDRERKSPLHF TRBJ1-6 many TRBD1 TRBV12-3/TRBV12-4
TGTGCCAGTGCCAAAGGGAGGGGCCCGGTTGATACGCAGTATTTT CASAKGRGPVDTQYF TRBJ2-3 many TRBD2 TRBV12-3/TRBV12-4
TGTGCCAGCAGCTTTAGTGCCTCTGGGGCCAACGTCCTGACTTTC CASSFSASGANVLTF TRBJ2-6 NA NA TRBV5-6
TGCAGTGCTAGAGATCCGTTGTCGGGAAACACCATATATTTT CSARDPLSGNTIYF TRBJ1-3 many NA TRBV20-1
TGTGCCAGCCAGGACTTAGCGGGGAGCTCCTACAATGAGCAGTTCTTC CASQDLAGSSYNEQFF TRBJ2-1 many TRBD2 TRBV19